The 2 T cell receptor beta chains listed next were all sequenced from one sample in a study of shared clonotypes between healthy human individuals. TCRdb keeps only in-frame clones here, not all; method: immunoSEQ multiplex PCR. The repertoire consists of millions of clones, with more than 80% occurring once and the leading ten covering about 0.41%. The sample consisted of naive CD4+ T cells from PBMCs. Stated subset: CD45RA+ positively selected. The receptors were gathered from a man between 18 and 29 years old in good health. Some clones in this sample may be carry-over from other donors' samples.

The chain recombines TRBV5-6 with TRBJ1-5, with D tentatively TRBD1 (6 bases). CDR1 SGHDT and CDR2 YYEEEE come from the germline V gene. The CDR3 is 16 amino acids. Trimming pared 2 bases from V and 1 base from J, leaving 13 bases between. CDR3 sequence: CASSFYPGASNQPQHF. DNA of the CDR3: TGTGCCAGCAGCTTTTACCCAGGGGCGAGCAATCAGCCCCAGCATTTT.

V gene TRBV14 combines with J gene TRBJ1-2; the D gene is possibly TRBD1 (5 bases). The V end lost 0 bases, the J end lost 2 bases, and 7 bases lay between the germline ends. This CDR3 comprises 14 residues. The germline V gene encodes CDR1 SGHDN and CDR2 FVKESK. CDR3 in amino acids: CASSQDPGNYGYTF. CDR3 coding DNA: TGTGCCAGCAGCCAAGATCCAGGGAACTATGGCTACACCTTC. The complete variable domain, with remaining parts taken from reference TRBV14 and TRBJ1-2, reads EAGVTQFPSHSVIEKGQTVTLRCDPISGHDNLYWYRRVMGKEIKFLLHFVKESKQDESGMPNNRFLAERTGGTYSTLKVQPAELEDSGVYFCASSQDPGNYGYTFGSGTRLTVV.